The clone carrying this T cell receptor (beta chain) was seen only a few times. Its antigen remains unknown. Quantitative 5'-RACE with molecular barcodes generated TCR beta libraries. TCRdb passed the 5' RACE reads through MiXCR, listing each CDR3 protein once. The sample has roughly 450,000 distinct CDR3 sequences; 26% are singletons. Looked up from germline, CDR1 is SNHLY and CDR2 is FYNNEI. The CDR3 is 13 residues long. V lost 4 bases and J 2 bases, leaving 8 bases between the germline ends. The data were taken from a study of CD8 T cells in ankylosing spondylitis. Whole-study findings and limits: What appeared characteristic of ankylosing spondylitis blood was a TCR beta motif of under 10 highly homologous variants.

This receptor was obtained from a male donor with ankylosing spondylitis. V gene TRBV2 combines with J gene TRBJ1-1; no definite D call. Sequencing was performed on blood, either unsorted or a sorted T cell fraction (not recorded which). CDR3 sequence (DNA): TGTGCCAGCAGTGGCTTAGTAAACACTGAAGCTTTCTTT. Protein product: CASSGLVNTEAFF.